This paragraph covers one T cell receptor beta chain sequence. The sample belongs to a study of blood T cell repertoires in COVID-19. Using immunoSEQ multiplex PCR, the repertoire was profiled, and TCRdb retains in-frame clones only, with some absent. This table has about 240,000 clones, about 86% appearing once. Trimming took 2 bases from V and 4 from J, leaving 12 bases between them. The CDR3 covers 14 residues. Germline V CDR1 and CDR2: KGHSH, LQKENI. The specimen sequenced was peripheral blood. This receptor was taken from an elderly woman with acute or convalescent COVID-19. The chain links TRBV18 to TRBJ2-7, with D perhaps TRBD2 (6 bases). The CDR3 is CASSPTGTGYEQYF. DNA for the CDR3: TGTGCCAGCTCACCAACCGGGACTGGTTACGAGCAGTACTTC.